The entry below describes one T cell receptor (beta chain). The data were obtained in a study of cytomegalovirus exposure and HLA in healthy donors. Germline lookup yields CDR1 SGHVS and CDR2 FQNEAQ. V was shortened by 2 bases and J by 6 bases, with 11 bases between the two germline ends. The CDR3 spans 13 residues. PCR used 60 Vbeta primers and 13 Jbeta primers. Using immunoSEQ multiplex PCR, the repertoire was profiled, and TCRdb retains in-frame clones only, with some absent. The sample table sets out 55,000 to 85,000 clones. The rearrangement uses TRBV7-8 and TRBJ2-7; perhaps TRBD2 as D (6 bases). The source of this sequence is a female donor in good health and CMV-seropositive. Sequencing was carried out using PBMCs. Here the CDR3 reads CASSLTRGGEQYF. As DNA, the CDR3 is TGTGCCAGCAGCTTAACGCGGGGAGGCGAGCAGTACTTC.